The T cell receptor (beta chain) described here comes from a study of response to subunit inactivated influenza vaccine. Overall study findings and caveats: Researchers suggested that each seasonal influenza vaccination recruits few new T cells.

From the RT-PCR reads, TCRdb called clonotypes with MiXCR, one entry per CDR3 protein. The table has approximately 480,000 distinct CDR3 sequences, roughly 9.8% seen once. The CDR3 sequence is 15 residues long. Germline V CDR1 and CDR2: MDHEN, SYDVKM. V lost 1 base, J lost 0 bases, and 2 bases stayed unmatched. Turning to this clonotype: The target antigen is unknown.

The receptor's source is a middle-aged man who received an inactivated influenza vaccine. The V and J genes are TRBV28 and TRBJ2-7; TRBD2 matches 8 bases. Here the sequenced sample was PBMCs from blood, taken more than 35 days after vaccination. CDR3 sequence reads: CASSLLTSVSYEQYF. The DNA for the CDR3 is TGTGCCAGCAGTTTATTGACTAGCGTCTCCTACGAGCAGTACTTC.